This T cell receptor (beta chain) was recovered during a study of T cell repertoires in cytomegalovirus infection. Overall study context: Public TCR beta signatures were indicative of both CMV infection and a matching HLA type.

This clonotype was recorded a few times. The antigen is undetermined. TCRdb re-called the reads with MiXCR, one entry per CDR3 protein. The table lists roughly 720,000 distinct CDR3 sequences, 35% to 45% of them singletons. Study conclusions and caveats: Cumulative frequency (of public TCR beta family members) identified carriers of CMV plus the relevant HLA.

The CDR3 has 13 residues. V gave up 6 bases and J gave up 7 bases, with 13 bases separating them. V is TRBV12-3 or TRBV12-4 and J is TRBJ1-5, with D perhaps matching TRBD1 (6 bases). Material for sequencing was PBMCs. The TCR originated in a human donor in good health (CMV status not recorded). Some clones in this sample may be carry-over from other donors' samples. The CDR3 sequence is CASRRDIWQPQHF. CDR3 nucleotides: TGTGCCAGCAGAAGGGACATCTGGCAGCCCCAGCATTTT.